A single sample gave rise to the 8 T cell receptor beta chains below, sequenced in a study of cytomegalovirus exposure and HLA in healthy donors (dated by TCRdb to about 2017). Libraries were constructed by the immunoSEQ multiplex PCR assay. A mixture of 60 forward primers for TCR Vbeta segments and 13 reverse primers for TCR Jbeta segments was used in the multiplex PCR. In its TCRdb copy, this immuneACCESS table keeps in-frame sequences only and misses some clones. Where compared with another copy, unresolved V genes explain less than half of these, and the others have no known cause. This sample has 80,000 to 100,000 clones in its table, and about 67% of those were observed once. Jointly, the top ten make up around 16% of the sample. Material: PBMCs. The receptor source for this set is a woman aged 18-30 years in good health and CMV-seropositive.

The chain employs TRBV4-1 and TRBJ1-2; 9 bases agree with TRBD1. The CDR3 consists of 17 residues. J lost 7 bases, V lost 0 bases, and 12 bases had no gene match. Per the germline V gene, CDR1 is MGHRA and CDR2 is YSYEKL. This chain's CDR3 is CASSQERLGGQGRGYTF. CDR3 sequence (DNA): TGCGCCAGCAGCCAAGAAAGGCTTGGGGGACAGGGCCGTGGCTACACCTTC.

The chain's CDR3 is CASSVALYNEQFF. CDR3 nucleotides: TGTGCCAGCAGCGTAGCACTGTACAATGAGCAGTTCTTC. The chain links TRBV9 to TRBJ2-1; D gene ambiguous. Trimming shortened V by 0 bases and J by 4 bases, and 5 bases separated the two germline ends. CDR1 and CDR2 from the germline V gene are SGDLS and YYNGEE. CDR3 length: 13 amino acids.

This clone came up once. This chain links TRBV28 with TRBJ2-4; D not certain. V lost 2 bases and J 7 bases, leaving 9 bases between the germline ends. The CDR3 totals 13 residues. Germline lookup yields CDR1 MDHEN and CDR2 SYDVKM. DNA for the CDR3: TGTGCCAGCAGTTTACCGGGTTTGAACATTCAGTACTTC. Translation: CASSLPGLNIQYF.

The V call is TRBV10-3, the J call TRBJ1-6; D is unclear. CDR1 ENHRY and CDR2 SYGVKD come from the germline V gene. The CDR3 is made up of 14 amino acids. Between the trimmed V and J ends, which lost 8 bases and 9 bases, there was a span of 17 bases. CDR3 DNA sequence: TGTGCCATCGGTGGCGGGCAGGCTGGTTCACCCCTCCACTTT. It encodes CAIGGGQAGSPLHF.

This clone was seen a handful of times. The rearrangement joins TRBV2 to TRBJ1-1; a weak D match, TRBD1 (6 bases). The length of the CDR3 is 15 residues. The germline gives CDR1 SNHLY, CDR2 FYNNEI. V was pared by 6 bases and J by 1 base, with 15 bases between. The CDR3 coding sequence is TGTGCCAGCAGGGATTCGGGGGGGCAGAACACTGAAGCTTTCTTT. Its protein product is CASRDSGGQNTEAFF.

This chain joins TRBV2 and TRBJ1-2; D might be TRBD1 (6 bases). Germline-derived CDR1 and CDR2 are SNHLY and FYNNEI. Trimming took off 3 bases at V and 4 bases at J, with 12 bases between the two ends. This CDR3 has 14 amino acids. CDR3 DNA sequence: TGTGCCAGCAGTGACTCAACAGGGCTCTATGGCTACACCTTC. Translated, it gives CASSDSTGLYGYTF.

The chain carries TRBV7-9 and TRBJ2-1, with D hard to call. The V gene lost 5 bases and the J gene lost 2 bases, with 13 bases spanning the gap. CDR1 is SEHNR, CDR2 FQNEAQ, per germline (reference sequence). The length of the CDR3 is 15 residues. The CDR3 reads CASSPYATPYNEQFF. CDR3 in DNA: TGTGCCAGCAGCCCCTACGCGACACCCTACAATGAGCAGTTCTTC.

Worth noting for this clone: Other nucleotide sequences from this sample produce the same CDR3. J is TRBJ2-7 and V is TRBV15; TRBD2 might be the D (6 bases). The CDR3 totals 14 residues. Germline V lookup: CDR1 LNHNV, CDR2 YYDKDF (reference sequence). V lost 0 bases and J lost 4, with 10 bases in between. In nucleotides, the CDR3 is TGTGCCACCAGCAGAGATGCCCTAGCGTACGAGCAGTACTTC. This sequence encodes CATSRDALAYEQYF.